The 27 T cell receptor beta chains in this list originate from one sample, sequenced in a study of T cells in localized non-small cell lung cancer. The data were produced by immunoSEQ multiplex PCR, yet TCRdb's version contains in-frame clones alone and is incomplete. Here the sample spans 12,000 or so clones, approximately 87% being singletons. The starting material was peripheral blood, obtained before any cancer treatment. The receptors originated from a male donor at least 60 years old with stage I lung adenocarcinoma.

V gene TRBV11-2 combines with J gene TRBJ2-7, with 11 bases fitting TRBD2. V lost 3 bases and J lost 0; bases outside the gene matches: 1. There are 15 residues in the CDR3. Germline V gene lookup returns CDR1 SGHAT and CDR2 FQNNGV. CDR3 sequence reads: CASSFSGGASYEQYF. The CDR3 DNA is TGTGCCAGCAGCTTTAGCGGGGGGGCCTCCTACGAGCAGTACTTC.

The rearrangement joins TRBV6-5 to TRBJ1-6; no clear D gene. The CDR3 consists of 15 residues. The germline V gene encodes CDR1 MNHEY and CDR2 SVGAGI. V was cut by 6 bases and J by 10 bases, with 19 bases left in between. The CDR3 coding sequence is TGTGCCAGCAGATTGGACCGCTACGTTGGCTCACCCCTCCACTTT. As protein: CASRLDRYVGSPLHF.

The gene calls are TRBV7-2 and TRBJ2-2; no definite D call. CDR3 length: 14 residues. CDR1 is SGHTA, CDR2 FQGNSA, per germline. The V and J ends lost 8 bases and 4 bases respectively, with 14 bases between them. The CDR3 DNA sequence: TGTGCCAGCGCCGATGAGTACGCCACCGGGGAGCTGTTTTTT. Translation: CASADEYATGELFF.

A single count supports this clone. The CDR3 DNA reads as TGTGCCAGCAGTTCCTCGGGGAGGGGGCATGGCTACACCTTC. Amino acid sequence: CASSSSGRGHGYTF. The rearrangement joins TRBV28 to TRBJ1-2; TRBD1 matches at 7 bases. After removal of 4 bases from V and 6 bases from J, the junction contained 8 bases not matched to a gene. Germline CDR1 reads MDHEN; CDR2 reads SYDVKM. The CDR3 covers 14 residues.

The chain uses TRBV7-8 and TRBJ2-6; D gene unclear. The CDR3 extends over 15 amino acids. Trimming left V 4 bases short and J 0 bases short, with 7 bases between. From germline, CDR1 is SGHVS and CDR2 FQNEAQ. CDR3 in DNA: TGTGCCAGCAGCTCACAGAGCTCTGGGGCCAACGTCCTGACTTTC. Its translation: CASSSQSSGANVLTF.

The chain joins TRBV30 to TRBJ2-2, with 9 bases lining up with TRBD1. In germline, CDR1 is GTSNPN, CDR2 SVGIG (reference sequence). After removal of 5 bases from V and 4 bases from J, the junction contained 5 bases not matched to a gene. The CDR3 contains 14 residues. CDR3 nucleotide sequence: TGTGCCTGGGCTGGACAGGGGTTCACCGGGGAGCTGTTTTTT. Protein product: CAWAGQGFTGELFF.

The CDR3 is CASSSADTQYF. CDR3 in DNA: TGTGCCAGCAGCTCCGCAGATACGCAGTATTTT. V gene TRBV7-9 combines with J gene TRBJ2-3; D gene ambiguous. Trimming left V 4 bases short and J 4 bases short, with 3 bases between. The CDR3 sequence is 11 residues long. Germline loops: CDR1 SEHNR, CDR2 FQNEAQ (reference sequence).

The CDR3 protein is CASSSGPRVEKLFF. The CDR3 DNA follows: TGTGCCAGCAGCTCCGGACCCCGGGTAGAAAAACTGTTTTTT. The V gene is TRBV7-8, the J gene TRBJ1-4; D ambiguous. V was clipped by 4 bases and J by 8 bases, with 14 bases between them. This CDR3 comprises 14 residues. Looked up from germline, CDR1 is SGHVS and CDR2 is FQNEAQ.

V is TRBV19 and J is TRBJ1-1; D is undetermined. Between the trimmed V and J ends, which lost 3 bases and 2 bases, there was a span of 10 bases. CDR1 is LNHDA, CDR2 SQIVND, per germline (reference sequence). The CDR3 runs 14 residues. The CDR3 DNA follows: TGTGCCAGTAGTATTGGATCGACCAACACTGAAGCTTTCTTT. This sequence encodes CASSIGSTNTEAFF.

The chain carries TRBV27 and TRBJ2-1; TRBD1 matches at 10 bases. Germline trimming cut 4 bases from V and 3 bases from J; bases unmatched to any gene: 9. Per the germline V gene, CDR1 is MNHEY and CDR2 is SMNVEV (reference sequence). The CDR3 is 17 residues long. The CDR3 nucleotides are TGTGCCAGCAGTTACGGGATAGACAGGGGGCTCTACAATGAGCAGTTCTTC. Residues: CASSYGIDRGLYNEQFF.

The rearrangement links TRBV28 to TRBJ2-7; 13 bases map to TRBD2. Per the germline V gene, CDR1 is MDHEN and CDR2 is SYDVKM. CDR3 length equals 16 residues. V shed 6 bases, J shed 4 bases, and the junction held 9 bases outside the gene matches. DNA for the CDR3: TGTGCCAGCAGCGACCTTGGGACTAGCGGGGTATACGAGCAGTACTTC. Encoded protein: CASSDLGTSGVYEQYF.

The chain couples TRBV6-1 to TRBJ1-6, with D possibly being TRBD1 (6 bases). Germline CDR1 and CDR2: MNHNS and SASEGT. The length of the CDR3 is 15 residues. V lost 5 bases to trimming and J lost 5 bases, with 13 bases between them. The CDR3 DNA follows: TGTGCCAGCAGTTCCGACAGGCCGGATAATTCACCCCTCCACTTT. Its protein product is CASSSDRPDNSPLHF.

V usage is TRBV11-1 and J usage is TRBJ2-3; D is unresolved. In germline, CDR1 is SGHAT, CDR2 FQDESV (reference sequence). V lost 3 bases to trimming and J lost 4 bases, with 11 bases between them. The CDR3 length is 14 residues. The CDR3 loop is CASSLDRFSDTQYF. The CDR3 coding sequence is TGTGCCAGCAGCTTGGATAGGTTTTCAGATACGCAGTATTTT.

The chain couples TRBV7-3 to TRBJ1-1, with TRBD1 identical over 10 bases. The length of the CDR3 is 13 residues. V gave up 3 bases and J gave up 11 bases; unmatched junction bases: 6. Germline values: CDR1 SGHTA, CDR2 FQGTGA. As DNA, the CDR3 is TGTGCCAGCAGCTTGGGACAGGGGACGAGTGCTTTCTTT. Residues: CASSLGQGTSAFF.

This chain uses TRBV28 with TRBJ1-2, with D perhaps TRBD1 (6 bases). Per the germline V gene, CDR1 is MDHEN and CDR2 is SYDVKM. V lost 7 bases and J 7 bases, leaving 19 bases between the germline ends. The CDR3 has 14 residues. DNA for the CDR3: TGTGCCAGCATCCTCGGGGGCAGGGGATCTGGCTACACCTTC. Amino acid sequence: CASILGGRGSGYTF.

The CDR3 sequence is CASGRDSRYEQYF. CDR3 in DNA: TGTGCCAGCGGACGGGACAGTCGCTACGAGCAGTACTTC. This chain links TRBV6-6 with TRBJ2-7, with 7 bases fitting TRBD1. This CDR3 has 13 residues. Trimming took 8 bases from V and 3 from J; bases not matched to a gene: 7. The germline gives CDR1 MNHNY, CDR2 SVGAGI (reference sequence).

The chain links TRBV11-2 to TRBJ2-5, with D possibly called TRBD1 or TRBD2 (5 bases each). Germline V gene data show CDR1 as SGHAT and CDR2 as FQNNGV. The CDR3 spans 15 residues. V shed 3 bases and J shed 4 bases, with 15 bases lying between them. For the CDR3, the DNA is TGTGCCAGCAGCTTCCAATTCCGTGGGGGAGAGACCCAGTACTTC. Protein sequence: CASSFQFRGGETQYF.

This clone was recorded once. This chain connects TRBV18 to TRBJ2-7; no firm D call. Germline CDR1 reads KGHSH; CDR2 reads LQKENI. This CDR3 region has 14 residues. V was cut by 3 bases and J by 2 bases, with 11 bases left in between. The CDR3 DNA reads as TGTGCCAGCTCACCTAACCCGGCACCCTACGAGCAGTACTTC. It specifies CASSPNPAPYEQYF.

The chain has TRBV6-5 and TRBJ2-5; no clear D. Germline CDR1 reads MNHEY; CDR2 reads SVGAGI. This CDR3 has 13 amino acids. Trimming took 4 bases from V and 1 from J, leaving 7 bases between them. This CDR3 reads CASSFLSQETQYF. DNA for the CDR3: TGTGCCAGCAGTTTTTTATCCCAAGAGACCCAGTACTTC.

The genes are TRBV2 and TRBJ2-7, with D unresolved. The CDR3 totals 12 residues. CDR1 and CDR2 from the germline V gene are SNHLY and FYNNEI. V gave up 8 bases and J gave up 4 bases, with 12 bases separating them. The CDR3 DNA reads TGTGCCAGCGGGCCCACCCGTTACGAGCAGTACTTC. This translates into CASGPTRYEQYF.

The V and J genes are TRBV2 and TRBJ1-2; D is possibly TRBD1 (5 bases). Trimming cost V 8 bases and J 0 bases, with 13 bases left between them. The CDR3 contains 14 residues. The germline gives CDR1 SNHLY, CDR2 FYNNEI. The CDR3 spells CASPRDLTNYGYTF. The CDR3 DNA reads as TGTGCCAGCCCCCGGGACCTAACTAACTATGGCTACACCTTC.

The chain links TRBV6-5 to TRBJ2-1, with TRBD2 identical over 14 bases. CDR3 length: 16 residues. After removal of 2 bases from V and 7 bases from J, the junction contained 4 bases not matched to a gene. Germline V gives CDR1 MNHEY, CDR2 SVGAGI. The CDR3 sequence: CASSYATSGGANEQFF. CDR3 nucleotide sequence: TGTGCCAGCAGTTACGCGACTAGCGGGGGGGCTAATGAGCAGTTCTTC.

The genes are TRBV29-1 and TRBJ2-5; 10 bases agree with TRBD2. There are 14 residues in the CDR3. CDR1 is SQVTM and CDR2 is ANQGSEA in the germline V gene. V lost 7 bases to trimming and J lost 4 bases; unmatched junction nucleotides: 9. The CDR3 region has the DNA TGCAGCGCCGGAGTAGCGGGGGGTCGAGAGACCCAGTACTTC. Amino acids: CSAGVAGGRETQYF.

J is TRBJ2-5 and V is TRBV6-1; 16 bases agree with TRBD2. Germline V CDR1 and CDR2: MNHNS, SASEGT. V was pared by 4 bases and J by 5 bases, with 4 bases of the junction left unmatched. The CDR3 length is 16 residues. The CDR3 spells CASSVGTSGGVETQYF. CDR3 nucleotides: TGTGCCAGCAGTGTCGGGACTAGCGGGGGGGTGGAGACCCAGTACTTC.

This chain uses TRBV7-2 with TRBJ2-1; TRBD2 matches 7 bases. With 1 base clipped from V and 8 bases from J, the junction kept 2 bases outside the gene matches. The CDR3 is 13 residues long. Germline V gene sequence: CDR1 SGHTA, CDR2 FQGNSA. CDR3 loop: CASSLEAGYEQFF. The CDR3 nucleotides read TGTGCCAGCAGCTTAGAAGCGGGGTATGAGCAGTTCTTC.

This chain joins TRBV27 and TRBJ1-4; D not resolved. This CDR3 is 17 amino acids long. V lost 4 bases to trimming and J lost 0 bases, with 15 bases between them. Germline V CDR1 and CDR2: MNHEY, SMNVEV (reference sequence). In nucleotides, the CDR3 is TGTGCCAGCAGTTCCCTCCCCTACATGTCAACTAATGAAAAACTGTTTTTT. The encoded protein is CASSSLPYMSTNEKLFF.

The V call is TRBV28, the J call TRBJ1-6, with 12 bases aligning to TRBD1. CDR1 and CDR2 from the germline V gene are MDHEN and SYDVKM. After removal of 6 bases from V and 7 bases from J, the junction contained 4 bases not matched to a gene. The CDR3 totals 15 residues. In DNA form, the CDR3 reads TGTGCCAGCAGGGGACAGGGGGCTTTCAATTCACCCCTCCACTTT. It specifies CASRGQGAFNSPLHF.